The 22 T cell receptor beta chains presented below share a single source sample, sequenced in a study of a mutant IDH1 vaccine in newly diagnosed glioma. The time point denotes: week 47, end of study. Mutant IDH1 20-mer peptide, at 300 ug, made up each vaccine dose, with topical imiquimod. Their target antigens are unknown. Sequencing used immunoSEQ multiplex PCR; TCRdb keeps in-frame clones, though not all of them. The table shows 56,000 or so clones, with around 80% occurring only once. Sequences were derived from PBMCs, sampled from a glioma patient whose treatment included an IDH1 peptide vaccine. These receptors came from a middle-aged woman with glioma. Some clones in this sample may be carry-over from other donors' samples.

The V gene is TRBV7-9, the J gene TRBJ2-7; TRBD2 matches 9 bases. V trimming: 5 bases; J trimming: 0 bases; junction bases outside the gene matches: 5. Germline CDR1 is SEHNR and CDR2 is FQNEAQ (reference sequence). The CDR3 length is 15 residues. Here the CDR3 DNA reads TGTGCCAGCAGCGGCGGGGGGGCGAGCTCCTACGAGCAGTACTTC. This translates into CASSGGGASSYEQYF.

This clone was observed a few times. V usage is TRBV7-3 and J usage is TRBJ1-1; D is possibly TRBD1 (5 bases). Germline lookup yields CDR1 SGHTA and CDR2 FQGTGA. Trimming took off 2 bases at V and 5 bases at J, with 12 bases between the two ends. This CDR3 has 14 amino acids. The CDR3 sequence: CASSLGGKGTEAFF. DNA of the CDR3: TGTGCCAGCAGCTTAGGGGGGAAGGGGACTGAAGCTTTCTTT.

The chain recombines TRBV7-9 with TRBJ2-5; D unresolved. Trimming removed 5 bases at V and 4 bases at J, with 11 bases between. In germline, CDR1 is SEHNR, CDR2 FQNEAQ (reference sequence). This CDR3 is built from 13 residues. Here the CDR3 DNA reads TGTGCCAGCAGCCCTACTTCCTCAGAGACCCAGTACTTC. It translates to CASSPTSSETQYF.

The gene calls are TRBV2 and TRBJ2-5; possibly TRBD2 for D (6 bases). The CDR3 spans 16 residues. CDR1 and CDR2 from the germline V gene are SNHLY and FYNNEI. V lost 7 bases to trimming and J lost 4 bases, with 22 bases between them. The DNA for the CDR3 is TGTGCCAGCAAGGGACCTTTGACCTACGGGGGAGAGACCCAGTACTTC. This sequence encodes CASKGPLTYGGETQYF.

The rearrangement uses TRBV4-1 and TRBJ2-7; D not certain. The CDR3 covers 13 residues. In germline, CDR1 is MGHRA, CDR2 YSYEKL. Trimming shortened V by 3 bases and J by 0 bases, and 6 bases separated the two germline ends. The CDR3 sequence: CASSHARSYEQYF. CDR3 in DNA: TGCGCCAGCAGCCATGCCCGCTCCTACGAGCAGTACTTC.

The chain couples TRBV30 to TRBJ2-6; no clear D. Germline CDR1 and CDR2: GTSNPN and SVGIG (reference sequence). This CDR3 comprises 15 residues. The V and J ends lost 4 bases and 0 bases respectively, with 10 bases between them. The CDR3 protein is CAWTSKSSGANVLTF. In DNA, the CDR3 is TGTGCCTGGACCAGCAAGAGCTCTGGGGCCAACGTCCTGACTTTC.

CDR3 region: CASSYGIHSTNEKLFF. CDR3 bases: TGTGCCAGCAGTTATGGGATTCATTCAACTAATGAAAAACTGTTTTTT. The chain is built from TRBV6-5 and TRBJ1-4; no clear D. Germline CDR1 and CDR2: MNHEY and SVGAGI. The CDR3 has 16 amino acids. Trimming cost V 3 bases and J 0 bases, with 11 bases left between them.

The chain recombines TRBV2 with TRBJ2-2; D not resolved. Per germline, CDR1 SNHLY and CDR2 FYNNEI. Between the trimmed V and J ends, which lost 4 bases and 5 bases, there was a span of 8 bases. The CDR3 runs to 13 residues. The CDR3 spells CASSGVRTGELFF. CDR3 DNA: TGTGCCAGCAGTGGGGTCCGGACCGGGGAGCTGTTTTTT.

This chain connects TRBV5-4 to TRBJ1-1, with TRBD1 matching over 12 bases. Germline lookup yields CDR1 SGHNT and CDR2 YYREEE (reference sequence). J was trimmed by 3 bases and V by 4 bases; bases with no gene match: 1. There are 14 residues in the CDR3. The CDR3 nucleotides are TGTGCCAGCAGCAGGGACAGGGGGCACACTGAAGCTTTCTTT. This gives the protein CASSRDRGHTEAFF.

Only a few counts were recorded for this clone. The gene calls are TRBV30 and TRBJ1-2, with no clear D. This CDR3 comprises 12 residues. Trimming cost V 0 bases and J 4 bases, with 6 bases left between them. Per the germline V gene, CDR1 is GTSNPN and CDR2 is SVGIG (reference sequence). CDR3 nucleotide sequence: TGTGCCTGGAGTGTTACGGCCTATGGCTACACCTTC. It yields the protein CAWSVTAYGYTF.

This clone occurred a few times. This sequence joins TRBV14 and TRBJ2-7; unclear D gene. Germline V CDR1 and CDR2: SGHDN, FVKESK. This CDR3 has 16 residues. Trimming removed 0 bases at V and 0 bases at J, with 12 bases between. This CDR3 reads CASSQEYRDNSYEQYF. CDR3 nucleotides: TGTGCCAGCAGCCAAGAATACAGAGATAACTCCTACGAGCAGTACTTC. The full variable domain, rest sourced from reference TRBV14 and TRBJ2-7, is EAGVTQFPSHSVIEKGQTVTLRCDPISGHDNLYWYRRVMGKEIKFLLHFVKESKQDESGMPNNRFLAERTGGTYSTLKVQPAELEDSGVYFCASSQEYRDNSYEQYFGPGTRLTVT.

The genes are TRBV19 and TRBJ1-5, with D uncertain. Germline-derived CDR1 and CDR2 are LNHDA and SQIVND (reference sequence). V was pared by 1 base and J by 5 bases, with 6 bases between. The CDR3 has 13 amino acids. The CDR3 reads CASSIGHYQPQHF. CDR3 sequence (DNA): TGTGCCAGTAGTATAGGGCACTATCAGCCCCAGCATTTT.

The chain is built from TRBV6-5 and TRBJ1-5; D gene uncertain. The germline V gene has CDR1 MNHEY and CDR2 SVGAGI. This CDR3 comprises 14 residues. Trimming stripped 5 bases from V and 2 bases from J, with 10 bases between. The chain's CDR3 is CASSRTGGNQPQHF. CDR3 DNA: TGTGCCAGCAGTAGGACGGGAGGCAATCAGCCCCAGCATTTT.

The V gene is TRBV20-1, the J gene TRBJ2-7; D tentatively reads TRBD1 or TRBD2 (5 bases each). The CDR3 covers 11 residues. The germline gives CDR1 DFQATT, CDR2 SNEGSKA (reference sequence). V lost 3 bases and J lost 6, with 9 bases in between. For the CDR3, the DNA is TGCAGTGCTAGGGGGGTTGGCGAGCAGTACTTC. Amino acid sequence: CSARGVGEQYF.

This clone was detected only a few times. V gene TRBV6-6 combines with J gene TRBJ1-1, with D maybe TRBD1 (5 bases). CDR3 length equals 11 residues. In germline, CDR1 is MNHNY, CDR2 SVGAGI (reference sequence). V lost 8 bases to trimming and J lost 9 bases, with 13 bases between them. CDR3 sequence reads: CASGGSAKAFF. DNA for the CDR3: TGTGCCAGCGGGGGGTCGGCTAAAGCTTTCTTT.

This chain links TRBV7-9 with TRBJ1-1; D remains ambiguous. This CDR3 comprises 14 residues. V gave up 6 bases and J gave up 1 base, with 12 bases separating them. Germline CDR1 and CDR2: SEHNR and FQNEAQ (reference sequence). CDR3 DNA: TGTGCCAGCAGGCCGGACCCAAGGAACACTGAAGCTTTCTTT. Protein product: CASRPDPRNTEAFF.

The chain couples TRBV5-6 to TRBJ1-1; perhaps TRBD1 as D (6 bases). This CDR3 is built from 14 residues. Germline lookup yields CDR1 SGHDT and CDR2 YYEEEE. Trimming stripped 4 bases from V and 3 bases from J, with 13 bases between. The CDR3, as DNA: TGTGCCAGCAGCGAGGCAGGGGTTTACACTGAAGCTTTCTTT. Translation: CASSEAGVYTEAFF. Based on the CDR3 plus reference TRBV5-6 and TRBJ1-1, the full variable domain is DAGVTQSPTHLIKTRGQQVTLRCSPKSGHDTVSWYQQALGQGPQFIFQYYEEEERQRGNFPDRFSGHQFPNYSSELNVNALLLGDSALYLCASSEAGVYTEAFFGQGTRLTVV.

This clone was seen a handful of times. V gene TRBV2 combines with J gene TRBJ2-5; 10 bases match TRBD2. The last part of the DNA fits TRBJ2-7 better; the J call may be wrong. CDR3 size: 15 residues. The germline V gene encodes CDR1 SNHLY and CDR2 FYNNEI. As DNA, the CDR3 is TGTGCCAGCAGTGATTTTGAGCGGGAGGGCTACGAGCAGTACTTC. Protein sequence: CASSDFEREGYEQYF.

This clone was seen only a few times. The rearrangement links TRBV2 to TRBJ1-2, with D hard to call. The ends were cut back, 9 bases at V and 8 bases at J, with 16 bases in the middle. The CDR3 is made up of 12 amino acids. In germline, CDR1 is SNHLY, CDR2 FYNNEI. CDR3 nucleotide sequence: TGTGCCAGAGTAGTACGAGTGGGCGGCTACACCTTC. Translated, it gives CARVVRVGGYTF.

V usage is TRBV28 and J usage is TRBJ2-5; D unclear. V was cut by 6 bases and J by 2 bases, with 7 bases left in between. This CDR3 has 12 residues. Germline V gene lookup returns CDR1 MDHEN and CDR2 SYDVKM. CDR3 DNA sequence: TGTGCCAGCAGACAGTTGCAAGAGACCCAGTACTTC. The encoded protein is CASRQLQETQYF.

V usage is TRBV2 and J usage is TRBJ2-5; D might be TRBD2 (6 bases). CDR1 SNHLY and CDR2 FYNNEI come from the germline V gene. This CDR3 contains 18 residues. V was trimmed by 3 bases and J by 2 bases, leaving 22 bases between them. CDR3 coding DNA: TGTGCCAGCAGTGAGTTTTCTAGCGACACTATCCGTCAAGAGACCCAGTACTTC. Translation gives CASSEFSSDTIRQETQYF.

This rearrangement joins TRBV28 to TRBJ1-2; 7 nucleotides align to TRBD1. The CDR3 has 12 amino acids. Germline CDR1 reads MDHEN; CDR2 reads SYDVKM. With 3 bases clipped from V and 8 bases from J, the junction kept 3 bases outside the gene matches. CDR3 loop: CASSLTGTGYTF. DNA of the CDR3: TGTGCCAGCAGTTTGACAGGGACAGGCTACACCTTC.